These 3 T cell receptor beta chains originate from one sample sequenced in a study of CD8+ T cells in alopecia areata. Sample treatment: oral pan-JAK inhibitor, 5-10 mg twice daily. In each case, RNA was isolated and then reverse transcribed into cDNA as the sequencing template. The method was immunoSEQ multiplex PCR; TCRdb's version includes in-frame clones alone and lacks a portion of them. The sample shows roughly 110,000 clones, over 80% of them seen only once. This material consisted of CD8+ T cells sorted from blood, taken at week 24, from a patient treated with tofacitinib. The receptor set was obtained from a human donor with alopecia areata.

This clone was seen more than once but under ten times. This sequence joins TRBV10-3 and TRBJ2-1; the D is unclear. Trimming removed 3 bases from V and 7 bases from J, with 7 bases in between. The CDR3 is 12 residues long. Germline lookup yields CDR1 ENHRY and CDR2 SYGVKD. CDR3 region: CAISDWRNEQFF. The CDR3, as DNA: TGTGCCATCAGTGACTGGCGGAATGAGCAGTTCTTC.

This clone was counted between two and nine times. The genes are TRBV2 and TRBJ2-4, with D perhaps TRBD1 (5 bases). Germline loops: CDR1 SNHLY, CDR2 FYNNEI. Between the trimmed V and J ends, which lost 5 bases and 13 bases, there was a span of 21 bases. This CDR3 has 14 amino acids. This chain's CDR3 is CASSLELKDRIQYF. CDR3 DNA: TGTGCCAGCAGTCTAGAACTTAAAGACAGAATCCAGTACTTC.

The chain has TRBV19 and TRBJ2-2, with 12 bases aligning to TRBD2. V shed 7 bases and J 1 base; nucleotides not matched to a gene: 7. Germline CDR1 and CDR2: LNHDA and SQIVND (reference sequence). The CDR3 consists of 17 residues. CDR3 coding DNA: TGTGCCAGTATGGCTAGCGGGGGGGCGGGGAACACCGGGGAGCTGTTTTTT. The encoded protein is CASMASGGAGNTGELFF.